This paragraph reports one T cell receptor beta chain. Its specificity is unknown. The data were taken from a study of post-analysis software for immune sequencing data. Study as a whole: The disease courses covered relapsing-remitting, secondary progressive and progressive-relapsing multiple sclerosis. General study points: Diversity measured as normalized Chao1 was significantly lower in multiple sclerosis patients than in controls. Clustering by F measure revealed strong co-clustering among samples prepared together in one batch. Patients carried roughly 5 TRBV segments more frequently than controls did, and TRBV5-6, TRBV5-1 and TRBV20-1 were among them.

Germline V gene lookup returns CDR1 MDHEN and CDR2 SYDVKM. J was trimmed by 7 bases and V by 4 bases; bases with no gene match: 13. The CDR3 runs 16 residues. Prepared TCR beta cDNA libraries contained unique molecular identifiers. T cells, roughly 0.95 to 10 million of them, yielded 500,000 or so cDNA molecules. TCRdb ran MiXCR on the PCR reads and lists one entry per CDR3 protein. The sample yields 430,000 or so distinct CDR3 sequences, less than 40% seen once. Sequencing was done on a sample of blood. This receptor was taken from a girl aged 2 to 9 with multiple sclerosis. The V and J genes are TRBV28 and TRBJ2-3, with 8 bases identical to TRBD2. Here the CDR3 DNA reads TGTGCCAGCAGTTCCCCCTGGCGGGGGGCCAGAAATACGCAGTATTTT. The encoded protein is CASSSPWRGARNTQYF.